The clone carrying this T cell receptor (beta chain) was observed many times. Antigen: not known. The J segment lost 0 bases and the V segment lost 0 bases, leaving 17 bases of the junction unmatched. This CDR3 region has 20 residues. Germline V gene sequence: CDR1 DFQATT, CDR2 SNEGSKA (reference sequence). This entry belongs to a study of CD8 T cells in ankylosing spondylitis. By quantitative 5'-RACE with molecular barcodes, the TCR beta libraries were made. TCRdb analysed the 5' RACE reads with MiXCR anew, one entry per CDR3 protein. The data hold fewer than 550,000 distinct CDR3 sequences, with 5.3% observed a single time. Study findings and constraints: Blood of patients with ankylosing spondylitis appeared to be characterized by a TCR beta motif of roughly eight highly homologous variants. Matched ankylosing spondylitis synovial fluid reportedly showed significant enrichment of disease-linked clones. Disease-linked clones were found to be CD8+ and relatively rare in peripheral blood.

This TCR derives from a male donor with ankylosing spondylitis. The chain uses TRBV20-1 and TRBJ2-1; 7 bases match TRBD2. The sample consisted of blood, either unsorted or a sorted T cell fraction (not recorded which). CDR3 residues: CSARDPRLAISQSSYNEQFF. DNA of the CDR3: TGCAGTGCTAGAGATCCGCGACTAGCAATCTCTCAAAGCTCCTACAATGAGCAGTTCTTC.